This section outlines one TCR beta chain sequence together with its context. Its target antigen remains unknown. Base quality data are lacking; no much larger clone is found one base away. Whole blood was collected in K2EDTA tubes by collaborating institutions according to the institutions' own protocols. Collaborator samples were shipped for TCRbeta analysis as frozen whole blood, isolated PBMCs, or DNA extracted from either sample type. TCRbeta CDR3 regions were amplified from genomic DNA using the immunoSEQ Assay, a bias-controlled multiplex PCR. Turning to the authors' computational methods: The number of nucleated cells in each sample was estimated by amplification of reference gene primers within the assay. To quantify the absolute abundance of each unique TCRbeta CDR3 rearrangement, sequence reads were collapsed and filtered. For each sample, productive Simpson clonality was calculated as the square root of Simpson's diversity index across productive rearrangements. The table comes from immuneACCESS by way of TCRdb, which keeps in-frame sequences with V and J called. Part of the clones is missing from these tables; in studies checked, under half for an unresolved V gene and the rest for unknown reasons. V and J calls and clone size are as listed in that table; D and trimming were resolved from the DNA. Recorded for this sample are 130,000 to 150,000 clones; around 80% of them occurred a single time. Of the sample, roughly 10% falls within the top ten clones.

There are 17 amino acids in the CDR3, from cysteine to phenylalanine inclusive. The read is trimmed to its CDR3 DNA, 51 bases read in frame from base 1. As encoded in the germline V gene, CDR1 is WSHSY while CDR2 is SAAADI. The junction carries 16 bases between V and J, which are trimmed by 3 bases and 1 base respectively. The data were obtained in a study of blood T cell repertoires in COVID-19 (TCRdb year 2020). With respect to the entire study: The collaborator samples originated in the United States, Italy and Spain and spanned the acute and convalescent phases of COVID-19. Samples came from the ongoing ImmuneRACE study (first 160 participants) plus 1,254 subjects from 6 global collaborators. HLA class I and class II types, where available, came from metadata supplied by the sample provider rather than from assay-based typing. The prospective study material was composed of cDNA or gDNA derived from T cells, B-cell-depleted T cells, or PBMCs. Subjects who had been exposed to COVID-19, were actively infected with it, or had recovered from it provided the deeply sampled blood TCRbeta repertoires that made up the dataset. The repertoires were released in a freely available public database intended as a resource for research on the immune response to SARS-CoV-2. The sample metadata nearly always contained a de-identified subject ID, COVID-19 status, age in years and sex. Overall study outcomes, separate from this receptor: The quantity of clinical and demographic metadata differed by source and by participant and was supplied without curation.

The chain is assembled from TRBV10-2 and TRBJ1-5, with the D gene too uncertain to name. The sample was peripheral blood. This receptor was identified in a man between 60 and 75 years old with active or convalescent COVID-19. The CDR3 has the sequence CASSDSWAPGSNQPQHF. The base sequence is TGCGCCAGCAGTGACTCGTGGGCCCCTGGGAGCAATCAGCCCCAGCATTTT.